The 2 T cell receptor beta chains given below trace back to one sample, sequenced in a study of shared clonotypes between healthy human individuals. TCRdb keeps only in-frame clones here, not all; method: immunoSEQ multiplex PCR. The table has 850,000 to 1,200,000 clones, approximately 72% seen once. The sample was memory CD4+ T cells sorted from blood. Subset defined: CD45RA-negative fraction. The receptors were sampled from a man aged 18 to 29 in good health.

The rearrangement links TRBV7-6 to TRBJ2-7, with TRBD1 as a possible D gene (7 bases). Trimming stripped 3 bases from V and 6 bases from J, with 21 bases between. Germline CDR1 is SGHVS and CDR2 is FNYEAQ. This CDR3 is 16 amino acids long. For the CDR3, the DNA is TGTGCCAGCAGCTTGGGACAGACCCTGGGGGGAGGCGAGCAGTACTTC. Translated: CASSLGQTLGGGEQYF.

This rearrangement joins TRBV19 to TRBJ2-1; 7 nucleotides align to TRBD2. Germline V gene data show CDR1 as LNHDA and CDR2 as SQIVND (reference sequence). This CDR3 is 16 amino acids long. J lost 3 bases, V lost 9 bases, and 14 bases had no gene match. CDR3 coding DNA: TGTGCCAGCTCCGAGTTCGAAGCGGGACTCTACAATGAGCAGTTCTTC. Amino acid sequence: CASSEFEAGLYNEQFF.